This entry lists 11 T cell receptor beta chains sequenced from one sample in a study of blood T cell repertoires in COVID-19. Produced via immunoSEQ multiplex PCR; TCRdb's table is partial and in-frame only. In the table there are a few hundred thousand clones, around 84% of which are singletons. Sequenced sample: PBMCs or T cells enriched from blood (not recorded which). All receptors derive from a man aged 25-45 years with acute COVID-19.

V usage is TRBV30 and J usage is TRBJ2-1; no clear D gene. The V end was cut by 2 bases, the J end by 5 bases, with 10 bases between. Germline CDR1 and CDR2: GTSNPN and SVGIG (reference sequence). CDR3 length: 13 residues. This chain's CDR3 is CAWSPDSNNEQFF. Here the CDR3 DNA reads TGTGCCTGGAGTCCCGACTCTAACAATGAGCAGTTCTTC.

The rearrangement joins TRBV11-2 to TRBJ2-5; TRBD2 agrees at 12 bases. The V and J ends lost 4 bases and 5 bases, in that order; junction bases with no gene match: 5. CDR3 size: 15 residues. CDR1 is SGHAT and CDR2 is FQNNGV in the germline V gene. The CDR3: CASSSYTSGGETQYF. CDR3 coding DNA: TGTGCCAGCAGCTCCTACACTAGCGGGGGGGAGACCCAGTACTTC.

V and J are TRBV5-1 and TRBJ2-3, with 7 bases lining up with TRBD1. Germline lookup yields CDR1 SGHRS and CDR2 YFSETQ. The CDR3 is 15 residues long. V was pared by 4 bases and J by 6 bases, with 11 bases of the junction left unmatched. CDR3 nucleotides: TGCGCCAGCAGCCCCGGGACAGCTCAACGGGATACGCAGTATTTT. This gives the protein CASSPGTAQRDTQYF.

The rearrangement joins TRBV6-5 to TRBJ2-7, with D perhaps TRBD2 (6 bases). V was clipped by 5 bases and J by 5 bases, with 19 bases between them. Germline V lookup: CDR1 MNHEY, CDR2 SVGAGI. The CDR3 length is 15 residues. The CDR3, as DNA: TGTGCCAGCAGTCCTATCCCGACTAGTACGGACGAGCAGTACGTC. Translation: CASSPIPTSTDEQYV.

The chain joins TRBV6-1 to TRBJ2-5; 7 bases are a match to TRBD1. The V segment lost 0 bases and the J segment 3 bases; nucleotides outside the gene matches: 7. The CDR3 is 16 residues long. In germline, CDR1 is MNHNS, CDR2 SASEGT. The CDR3 reads CASSEAPGTAKETQYF. In DNA, the CDR3 is TGTGCCAGCAGTGAAGCCCCCGGGACAGCTAAAGAGACCCAGTACTTC.

J is TRBJ1-3 and V is TRBV11-3; unclear D gene. Trimming took 7 bases from V and 0 from J, leaving 7 bases between them. Germline V gene data show CDR1 as SGHNT and CDR2 as YENEEA. The CDR3 runs 13 residues. This CDR3 reads CASTGNSGNTIYF. CDR3 DNA: TGTGCCAGCACAGGAAACTCTGGAAACACCATATATTTT.

This clone has a single count. The chain combines TRBV6-5 with TRBJ1-5; 7 bases align to TRBD1. This CDR3 has 15 amino acids. The germline V gene has CDR1 MNHEY and CDR2 SVGAGI. The J segment lost 3 bases and the V segment lost 6 bases, leaving 8 bases of the junction unmatched. Here the CDR3 reads CASRPDRVHNQPQHF. Written as DNA, the CDR3 is TGTGCCAGCAGACCCGACAGGGTCCACAATCAGCCCCAGCATTTT.

This clone was found once. The chain is built from TRBV7-2 and TRBJ2-1; TRBD2 is a possible D gene (6 bases). Germline values: CDR1 SGHTA, CDR2 FQGNSA. The CDR3 is made up of 14 amino acids. V lost 3 bases to trimming and J lost 4 bases, with 10 bases between them. The CDR3 is CASSLGGLYNEQFF. In nucleotides, the CDR3 is TGTGCCAGCAGCTTGGGGGGACTGTACAATGAGCAGTTCTTC.

J is TRBJ2-1 and V is TRBV2, with 8 nucleotides matching TRBD2. CDR1 and CDR2 from the germline V gene are SNHLY and FYNNEI. The CDR3 covers 14 residues. V lost 4 bases and J lost 7; bases outside the gene matches: 6. The CDR3: CASSGSGDRNEQFF. CDR3 sequence (DNA): TGTGCCAGCAGTGGTAGCGGGGACCGGAATGAGCAGTTCTTC.

The V call is TRBV10-3, the J call TRBJ2-3; D call uncertain. The V gene's germline CDR1 is ENHRY and CDR2 SYGVKD. The ends were cut back, 8 bases at V and 2 bases at J, with 11 bases in the middle. The CDR3 loop spans 13 amino acids. This chain's CDR3 is CAIGLTNTDTQYF. In DNA, the CDR3 is TGTGCCATCGGTCTGACAAACACAGATACGCAGTATTTT.

The J gene is TRBJ1-6, the V gene TRBV27; 9 positions agree with TRBD1. The ends lost 5 bases at V and 10 bases at J; junction bases unmatched: 6. There are 14 residues in the CDR3. Germline V gene sequence: CDR1 MNHEY, CDR2 SMNVEV (reference sequence). Here the CDR3 reads CASSPGTGYSPLHF. In nucleotides, the CDR3 is TGTGCCAGCAGTCCGGGGACAGGGTACTCACCCCTCCACTTT.